The rows below give T cell receptor beta chains drawn from one sample of a study of beta chain features in type 1 diabetes. Sequenced by immunoSEQ multiplex PCR; TCRdb stores in-frame clones only, minus some. The table has approximately 170,000 clones, roughly 7.1% seen once. Sequencing used central memory CD4+ T cells from blood. Every receptor here comes from a woman between 35 and 50 years old with type 1 diabetes. The CDR3 runs from the conserved cysteine through the conserved F or W. Fields, in order: J gene, D gene, clone size, V gene, CDR3 DNA, CDR3 protein. D genes are given only for firm matches. Clone size is not always given. Where it is, it says once, few, many or a class for expanded clones.

>TRBJ1-2|-|-|TRBV4-2
TGTGCCAGCAGCCAAGATCTGCAGGTCGGTGGCTACACCTTC
CASSQDLQVGGYTF
>TRBJ1-6|-|-|TRBV18
TGTGCCAGCTCACCTGGCAAGAATTCACCCCTCCACTTT
CASSPGKNSPLHF
>TRBJ1-2|-|-|TRBV6-6
TGTGCCAGCAATCCCAGGGGTAGTGGCTACACCTTC
CASNPRGSGYTF
>TRBJ2-7|-|-|TRBV11-2
TGTGCCAGCAGCTCCCAGGGATCCGAGCAGTACTTC
CASSSQGSEQYF
>TRBJ1-4|-|few|TRBV9
TGTGCCAGCAGCGTGGGGACACTGGGAGATGAAAAACTGTTTTTT
CASSVGTLGDEKLFF
>TRBJ1-5|-|-|TRBV19
TGTGCCAGTAGTATCTACAATCAGCCCCAGCATTTT
CASSIYNQPQHF
>TRBJ2-1|-|few|TRBV20-1
TGCAGTGCTACTAGGGGGGAGCAGTTCTTC
CSATRGEQFF
>TRBJ2-1|TRBD2|few|TRBV19
TGTGCCAGTAGTATCTGGATAGCGGGTAGGAACAATGAGCAGTTCTTC
CASSIWIAGRNNEQFF
>TRBJ1-1|TRBD1|many|TRBV7-9
TGTGCCAGCAGAGACAGGGGACAAGCTTTCTTT
CASRDRGQAFF
>TRBJ2-6|-|many|TRBV28
TGTGCCAGCAGCCCGCCTACAGGATCCTCTGGGGCCAACGTCCTGACTTTC
CASSPPTGSSGANVLTF
>TRBJ2-7|-|few|TRBV7-8
TGTGCCAGCACCTTCCTAATGGACGGGAGCTCCTACGAGCAGTACTTC
CASTFLMDGSSYEQYF
>TRBJ1-2|-|few|TRBV28
TGTGCCAGCAACCAACAGGCTAATGGCTACACCTTC
CASNQQANGYTF
>TRBJ2-1|-|-|TRBV2
TGTGCCAGCAAACTAGCCAATGAGCAGTTCTTC
CASKLANEQFF
>TRBJ2-5|TRBD2|few|TRBV30
TGTGCCTGGAGCTTAGCGGGAGGAACCGAGACCCAGTACTTC
CAWSLAGGTETQYF
>TRBJ1-5|-|many|TRBV19
TGTGCCAGTAGTTTCCAGGTCGAGCAGCCCCAGCATTTT
CASSFQVEQPQHF
>TRBJ1-6|-|once|TRBV9
TGTGCCAGCCGGAGGGGTAATTCACCCCTCCACTTT
CASRRGNSPLHF
>TRBJ2-4|TRBD1|few|TRBV5-4
TGTGCCAGCAGCCCGGGGGGACAGGGAAACATTCAGTACTTC
CASSPGGQGNIQYF
>TRBJ2-2|-|-|TRBV7-3
TGTGCCAGCAGCTTCTCTAGCAACACCGGGGAGCTGTTTTTT
CASSFSSNTGELFF
>TRBJ1-6|-|few|TRBV28
TGTGCCATTTTGGGATCGGGGGGGAATTCACCCCTCCACTTT
CAILGSGGNSPLHF
>TRBJ1-4|-|-|TRBV30
TGTGCCTGGAGTGAGGGGGTTGCTGAAAAACTGTTTTTT
CAWSEGVAEKLFF
>TRBJ1-2|-|few|TRBV11-2
TGTGCCAGCAGCCCAACAGGGTCTCCCTATGGCTACACCTTC
CASSPTGSPYGYTF
>TRBJ2-1|-|-|TRBV10-3
TGTGCCATCAGGGGAGGCATTACTTCCTACAATGAGCAGTTCTTC
CAIRGGITSYNEQFF
>TRBJ2-1|TRBD2|-|TRBV4-3
TGCGCCAGCAGCCGGGCTAGCGGGACTTGGCATGAGCAGTTCTTC
CASSRASGTWHEQFF
>TRBJ2-5|-|-|TRBV9
TGTGCCAGCAGCGTACAGGGTGGAGAGACCCAGTACTTC
CASSVQGGETQYF
>TRBJ2-2|TRBD1|few|TRBV5-4
TGTGCCAGCAGCTTACAGGGGCACACCGGGGAGCTGTTTTTT
CASSLQGHTGELFF
>TRBJ2-2|-|few|TRBV5-1
TGCGCCAGCAGCTTGCAGGGCGCGAACACCGGGGAGCTGTTTTTT
CASSLQGANTGELFF
>TRBJ2-7|TRBD2|-|TRBV5-6
TGTGCCAGCAGCCGCCAGGATTTGGGGAGGGCCCCCGAGCAGTACTTC
CASSRQDLGRAPEQYF
>TRBJ2-7|TRBD2|few|TRBV10-3
TGTGCCATCAGTGGGGGACTAGCGGGAAACTACGAGCAGTACTTC
CAISGGLAGNYEQYF
>TRBJ2-1|TRBD1|-|TRBV30
TGTGCCTGGAGTTCCGGACAGGTCTTATCCTCCTACAATGAGCAGTTCTTC
CAWSSGQVLSSYNEQFF